This entry lists 8 T cell receptor beta chains sequenced from one sample in a study of cytomegalovirus exposure and HLA in healthy donors. The study ran its PCR with 60 Vbeta and 13 Jbeta primers. This table comes from immunoSEQ multiplex PCR, and its TCRdb copy is limited to in-frame clones, with some not included. The repertoire table contains some 140,000 clones. Sequencing input: PBMCs. These receptors were collected from a woman in her sixties in good health and CMV-seronegative.

The chain combines TRBV7-9 with TRBJ2-7, with 7 bases matching TRBD2. J gave up 6 bases and V 2 bases, and 7 bases lay outside the gene matches. Germline V gene lookup returns CDR1 SEHNR and CDR2 FQNEAQ (reference sequence). The CDR3 is 14 amino acids. The CDR3 nucleotides read TGTGCCAGCAGCTTATCCGCGGGAGAGCGCGAGCAGTACTTC. Protein product: CASSLSAGEREQYF.

The V and J genes are TRBV11-2 and TRBJ2-2, with a weak D call TRBD2 (5 bases). CDR3 length: 13 amino acids. Trimming left V 5 bases short and J 7 bases short, with 11 bases between. CDR1 SGHAT and CDR2 FQNNGV come from the germline V gene. Here the CDR3 DNA reads TGTGCCAGCAGCCCCGGGGTTGGCGGGGAGCTGTTTTTT. This encodes CASSPGVGGELFF.

The chain combines TRBV25-1 with TRBJ2-1; no reliable D call. Trimming removed 3 bases from V and 2 bases from J, with 8 bases in between. Germline V gene lookup returns CDR1 MGHDK and CDR2 SYGVNS. The CDR3 length is 14 residues. The DNA of the CDR3 is TGTGCCAGCAGTGATCCAGGAACCTACAATGAGCAGTTCTTC. Translating gives CASSDPGTYNEQFF.

The chain employs TRBV21-1 and TRBJ1-2. TRBV21-1 is a known pseudogene. CDR3 length: 14 residues. The CDR3 DNA reads TGTGCCAGCAGCAAAGCGGGGGCGGGGGATGGCTACACCTTC. Protein: CASSKAGAGDGYTF.

Regarding this clone: Its ends do not fully match the called genes, so a read error is possible. The chain joins TRBV5-1 to TRBJ2-3; D might be TRBD2 (5 bases). There are 17 residues in the CDR3. The germline CDR1 and CDR2 sequences are SGHRS and YFSETQ. The DNA of the CDR3 is TGCGCCAGCAGCTTGGCTGTTCTCCGGGGAAACACAGATGCGCAGTATTTT. This sequence encodes CASSLAVLRGNTDAQYF.

J is TRBJ2-1 and V is TRBV5-1; 7 nucleotides agree with TRBD2. Trimming took 0 bases from V and 5 from J; bases not matched to a gene: 11. The CDR3 has 17 amino acids. CDR1 SGHRS and CDR2 YFSETQ come from the germline V gene. The CDR3 DNA reads as TGCGCCAGCAGCTTGGCTAAGCGGAGCGGGATGAACAATGAGCAGTTCTTC. This sequence encodes CASSLAKRSGMNNEQFF.

The V and J genes are TRBV5-4 and TRBJ1-4; a weak D match, TRBD1 (6 bases). Germline V CDR1 and CDR2: SGHNT, YYREEE (reference sequence). The germline V and J ends were trimmed by 0 bases and 5 bases, with 8 bases remaining between them. The CDR3 covers 14 residues. The CDR3 DNA reads as TGTGCCAGCAGCTTGGACAGGGTAAATGAAAAACTGTTTTTT. It translates to CASSLDRVNEKLFF.

The chain links TRBV5-1 to TRBJ2-1; 12 bases are shared with TRBD2. CDR3 length equals 16 residues. CDR1 is SGHRS and CDR2 is YFSETQ in the germline V gene. J gave up 9 bases and V 4 bases, and 11 bases lay outside the gene matches. The CDR3 spells CASSPGLAGLHTEQFF. The CDR3 DNA reads TGCGCCAGCAGCCCCGGACTAGCGGGGCTACACACTGAGCAGTTCTTC.